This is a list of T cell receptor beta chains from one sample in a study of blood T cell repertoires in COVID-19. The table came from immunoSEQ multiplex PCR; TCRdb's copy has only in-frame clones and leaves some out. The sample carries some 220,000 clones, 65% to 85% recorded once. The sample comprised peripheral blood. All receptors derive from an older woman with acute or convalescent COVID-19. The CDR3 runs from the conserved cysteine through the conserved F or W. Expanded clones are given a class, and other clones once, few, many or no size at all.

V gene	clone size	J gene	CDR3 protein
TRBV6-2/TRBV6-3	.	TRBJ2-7	CASSYPSSHYEQYF
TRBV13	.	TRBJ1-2	CASSSHHTQGRGGYTF
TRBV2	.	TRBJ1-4	CASSSRTTNEKLFF
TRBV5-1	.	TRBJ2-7	CASSSPGQGTTYEQYF
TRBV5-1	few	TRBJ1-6	CASSSGPDRENSPLHF
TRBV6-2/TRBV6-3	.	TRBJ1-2	CASSQRGTGGYGYTF
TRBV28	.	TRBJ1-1	CASSVPGQRNTEAFF
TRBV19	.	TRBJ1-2	CASSIEERGGRYGYTF
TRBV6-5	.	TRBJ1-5	CASSPGQVNQPQHF
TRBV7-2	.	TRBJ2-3	CASSLARGGDTQYF
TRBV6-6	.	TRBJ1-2	CASSALYGYTF
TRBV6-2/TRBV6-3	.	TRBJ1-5	CASSPPRQGASSNQPQHF
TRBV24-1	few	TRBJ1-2	CATSVDGTGYTF
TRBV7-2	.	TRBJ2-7	CATGAGGHTEQYF
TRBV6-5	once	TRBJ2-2	CASRPLTGGSGELFF
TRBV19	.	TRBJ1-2	CASSSGQGYGYTF
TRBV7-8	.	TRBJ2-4	CASSLESGTGVAKNIQYF
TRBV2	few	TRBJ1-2	CASSEADREWASNYGYTF
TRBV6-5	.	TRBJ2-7	CASKTGEAYEQYF
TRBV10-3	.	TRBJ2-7	CAISVARGNYEQYF
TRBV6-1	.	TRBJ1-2	CASSESDRYNYGYTF
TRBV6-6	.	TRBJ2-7	CASSYSYWGDEQYF
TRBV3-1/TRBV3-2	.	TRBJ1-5	CASSQSGENQPQHF
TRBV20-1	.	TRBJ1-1	CSASSNRGGTEAFF
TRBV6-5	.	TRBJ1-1	CASRQGLNTEAFF
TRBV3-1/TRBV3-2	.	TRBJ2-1	CASSPSGDEQFF
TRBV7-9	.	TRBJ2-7	CASSVDRASYEQYF
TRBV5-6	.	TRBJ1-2	CASSFDSSANYGYTF
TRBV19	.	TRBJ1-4	CASSISATNEKLFF
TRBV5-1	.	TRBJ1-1	CASSLHEQPTEAFF
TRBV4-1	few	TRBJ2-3	CASSHYLAVDTSTDTQYF
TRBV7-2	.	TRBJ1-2	CASSLQGANYGYTF
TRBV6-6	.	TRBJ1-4	CASSFGDRGIEKLFF
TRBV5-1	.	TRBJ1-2	CASSLSDRGLYGYTF
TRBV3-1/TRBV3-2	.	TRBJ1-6	CASSLKSPRNSPLHF
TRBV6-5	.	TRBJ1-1	CASHSDRNTEAFF
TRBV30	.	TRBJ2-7	CAWSLASYEQYF
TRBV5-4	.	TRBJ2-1	CASSFAGGGPNEQFF
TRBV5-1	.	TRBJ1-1	CASSLEMWTGSFLRTEAFF
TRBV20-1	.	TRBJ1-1	CSAWGAEAFF
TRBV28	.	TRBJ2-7	CASSLAGGLYEQYF
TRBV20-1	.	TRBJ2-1	CSALRGNEQFF